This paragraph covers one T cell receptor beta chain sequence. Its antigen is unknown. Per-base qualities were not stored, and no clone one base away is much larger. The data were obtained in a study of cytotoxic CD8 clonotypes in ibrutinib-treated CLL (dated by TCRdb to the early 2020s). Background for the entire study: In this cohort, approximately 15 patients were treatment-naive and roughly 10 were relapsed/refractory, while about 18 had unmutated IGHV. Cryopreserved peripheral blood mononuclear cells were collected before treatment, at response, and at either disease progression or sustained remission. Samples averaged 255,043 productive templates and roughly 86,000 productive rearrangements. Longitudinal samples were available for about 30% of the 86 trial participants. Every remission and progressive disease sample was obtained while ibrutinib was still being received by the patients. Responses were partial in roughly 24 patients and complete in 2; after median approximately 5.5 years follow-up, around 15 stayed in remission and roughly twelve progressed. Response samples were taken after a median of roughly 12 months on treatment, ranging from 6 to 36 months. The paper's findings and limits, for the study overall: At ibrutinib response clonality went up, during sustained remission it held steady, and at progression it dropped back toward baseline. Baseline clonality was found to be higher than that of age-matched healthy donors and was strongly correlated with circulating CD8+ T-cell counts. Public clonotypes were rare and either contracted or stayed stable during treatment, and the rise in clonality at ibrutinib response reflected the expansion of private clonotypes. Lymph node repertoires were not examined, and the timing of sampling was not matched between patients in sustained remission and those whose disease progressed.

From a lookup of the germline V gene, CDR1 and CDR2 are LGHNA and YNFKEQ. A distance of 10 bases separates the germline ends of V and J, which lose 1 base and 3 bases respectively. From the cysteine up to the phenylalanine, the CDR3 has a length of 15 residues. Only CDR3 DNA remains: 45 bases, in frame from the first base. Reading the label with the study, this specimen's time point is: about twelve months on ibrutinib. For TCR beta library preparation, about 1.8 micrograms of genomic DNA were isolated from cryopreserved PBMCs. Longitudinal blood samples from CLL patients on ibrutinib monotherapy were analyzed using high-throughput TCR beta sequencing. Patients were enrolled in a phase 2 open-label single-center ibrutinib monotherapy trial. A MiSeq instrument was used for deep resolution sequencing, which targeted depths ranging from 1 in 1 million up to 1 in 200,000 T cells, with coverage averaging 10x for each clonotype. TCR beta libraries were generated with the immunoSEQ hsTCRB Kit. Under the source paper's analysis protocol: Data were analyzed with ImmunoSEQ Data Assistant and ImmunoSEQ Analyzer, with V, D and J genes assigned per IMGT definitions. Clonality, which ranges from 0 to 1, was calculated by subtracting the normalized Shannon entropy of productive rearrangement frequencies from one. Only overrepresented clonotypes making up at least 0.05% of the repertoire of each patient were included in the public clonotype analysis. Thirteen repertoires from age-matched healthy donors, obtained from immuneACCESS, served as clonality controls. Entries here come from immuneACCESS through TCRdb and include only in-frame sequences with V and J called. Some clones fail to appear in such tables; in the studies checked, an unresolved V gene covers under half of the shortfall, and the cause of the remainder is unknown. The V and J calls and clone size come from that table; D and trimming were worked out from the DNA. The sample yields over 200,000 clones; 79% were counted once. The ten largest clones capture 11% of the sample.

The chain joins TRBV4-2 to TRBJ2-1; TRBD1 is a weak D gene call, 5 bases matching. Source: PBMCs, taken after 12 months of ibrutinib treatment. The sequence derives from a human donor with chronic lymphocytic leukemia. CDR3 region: CASSQVGASYNEQFF. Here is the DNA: TGTGCCAGCAGCCAAGTTGGGGCTAGCTACAATGAGCAGTTCTTC.